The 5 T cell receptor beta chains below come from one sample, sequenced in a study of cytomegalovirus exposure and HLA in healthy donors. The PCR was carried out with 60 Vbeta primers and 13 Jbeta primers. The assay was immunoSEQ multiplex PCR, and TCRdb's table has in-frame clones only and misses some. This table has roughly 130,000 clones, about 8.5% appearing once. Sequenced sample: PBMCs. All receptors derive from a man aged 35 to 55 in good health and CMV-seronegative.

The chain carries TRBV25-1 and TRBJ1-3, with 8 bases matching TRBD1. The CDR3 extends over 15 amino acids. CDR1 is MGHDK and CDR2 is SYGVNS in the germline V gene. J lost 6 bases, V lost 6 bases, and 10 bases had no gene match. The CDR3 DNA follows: TGTGCCAGCAGCGAACAGGGGGACCCCGAAAACACCATATATTTT. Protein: CASSEQGDPENTIYF.

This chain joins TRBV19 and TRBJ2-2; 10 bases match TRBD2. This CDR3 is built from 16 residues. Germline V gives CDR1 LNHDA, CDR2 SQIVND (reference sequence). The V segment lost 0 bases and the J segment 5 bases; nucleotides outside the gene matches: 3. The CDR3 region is CASSIDPSGRTGELFF. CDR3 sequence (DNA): TGTGCCAGTAGTATAGATCCTAGCGGGAGAACCGGGGAGCTGTTTTTT.

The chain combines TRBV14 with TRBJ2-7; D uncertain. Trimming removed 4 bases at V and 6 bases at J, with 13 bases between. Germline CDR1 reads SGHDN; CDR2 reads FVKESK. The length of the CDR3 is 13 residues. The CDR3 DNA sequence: TGTGCCAGCAGCCTCGCGTTAATTTCCGAGCAGTACTTC. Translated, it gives CASSLALISEQYF.

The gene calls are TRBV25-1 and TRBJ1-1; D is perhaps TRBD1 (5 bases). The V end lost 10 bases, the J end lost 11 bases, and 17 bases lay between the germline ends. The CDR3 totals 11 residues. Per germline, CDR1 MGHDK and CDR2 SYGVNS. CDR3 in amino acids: CAITKEGRAFF. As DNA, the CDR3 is TGTGCCATTACAAAGGAGGGGCGGGCTTTCTTT.

CDR3 amino acids: CASSGTPSSYNEQFF. As DNA, the CDR3 is TGTGCCAGCAGTGGGACTCCCAGCTCCTACAATGAGCAGTTCTTC. The chain recombines TRBV6-1 with TRBJ2-1; tentative D call: TRBD2 (5 bases). V lost 4 bases to trimming and J lost 0 bases, with 10 bases between them. The CDR3 has 15 amino acids. Germline loops: CDR1 MNHNS, CDR2 SASEGT.